The sequence of this T cell receptor (beta chain) was determined in a study of cytomegalovirus exposure and HLA in healthy donors. Turning to this clone: Antigen unknown.

Study-wide points: CMV serostatus alone was available as immune exposure information.

The PCR ran on 60 Vbeta and 13 Jbeta primers. Here immunoSEQ multiplex PCR was the method, and the copy in TCRdb shows in-frame clones only, minus some. The sample has some 140,000 clones, around 80% seen once. Germline CDR1 is SGHAT and CDR2 is FQNNGV. The CDR3 is 13 residues long. Germline trimming cut 0 bases from V and 15 bases from J; bases unmatched to any gene: 6. The sample taken for sequencing was PBMCs. The clonotype originates from a man aged 25-40 years in good health. The chain combines TRBV11-2 with TRBJ2-3; 10 bases line up with TRBD2. The CDR3 reads CASSLDRSGRAYF. As DNA, the CDR3 is TGTGCCAGCAGCTTAGACAGAAGCGGGAGGGCCTATTTT.